The clone carrying this T cell receptor beta chain appeared a few times. The target antigen is unknown. This record belongs to a study of T cell responses to AZD1222 COVID-19 vaccine. Whole-study findings and limits: The repertoires were collected only after the peak T cell response.

Per the germline V gene, CDR1 is MNHEY and CDR2 is SVGEGT. J gave up 2 bases and V 6 bases, and 9 bases lay outside the gene matches. The CDR3 consists of 16 residues. Sequencing used immunoSEQ multiplex PCR; TCRdb keeps in-frame clones, though not all of them. The sample lists about 110,000 clones, approximately 92% occurring once. Sequencing was performed on peripheral blood, taken 28 days after the second AZD1222 dose. This TCR came from an adult who received the AZD1222 COVID-19 vaccine. V usage is TRBV6-2 or TRBV6-3 and J usage is TRBJ2-7, with 11 bases lining up with TRBD2. DNA for the CDR3: TGTGCCAGCAGCCCTTTCTTAGCGGGGGGGCCCTACGAGCAGTACTTC. Amino acid sequence: CASSPFLAGGPYEQYF.